These 17 T cell receptor beta chains came from one sample sequenced in a study of cytomegalovirus exposure and HLA in healthy donors. PCR used 60 Vbeta primers and 13 Jbeta primers. Repertoires were generated with immunoSEQ multiplex PCR, while TCRdb's copy carries only in-frame clones and drops some. This table has approximately 110,000 clones, 65% appearing once. The sample consisted of PBMCs. The origin of the receptors is a man aged 25-45 years in good health and CMV-seropositive.

The CDR3 here is CASRRTAFEAFF. The CDR3 nucleotides are TGTGCCAGCAGACGGACAGCCTTTGAAGCTTTCTTT. The rearrangement uses TRBV2 and TRBJ1-1; possibly TRBD1 for D (6 bases). CDR1 and CDR2 from the germline V gene are SNHLY and FYNNEI. Trimming removed 6 bases from V and 7 bases from J, with 12 bases in between. This CDR3 is built from 12 residues.

V gene TRBV4-1 combines with J gene TRBJ2-7; D is perhaps TRBD2 (5 bases). This CDR3 spans 17 amino acids. Germline assignment: CDR1 MGHRA and CDR2 YSYEKL. The ends were cut back, 4 bases at V and 3 bases at J, with 22 bases in the middle. The CDR3 protein is CASSPVEFGGPYYEQYF. As DNA, the CDR3 is TGCGCCAGCAGCCCAGTAGAGTTTGGCGGGCCATACTACGAGCAGTACTTC.

This chain links TRBV19 with TRBJ2-3; D gene ambiguous. The CDR3 consists of 13 residues. Between the trimmed V and J ends, which lost 3 bases and 6 bases, there was a span of 10 bases. Germline V lookup: CDR1 LNHDA, CDR2 SQIVND (reference sequence). CDR3 nucleotides: TGTGCCAGTAGTATCTGGTCACTGGATACGCAGTATTTT. The encoded protein is CASSIWSLDTQYF. Supplemented by reference TRBV19 and TRBJ2-3, the full variable domain reads DGGITQSPKYLFRKEGQNVTLSCEQNLNHDAMYWYRQDPGQGLRLIYYSQIVNDFQKGDIAEGYSVSREKKESFPLTVTSAQKNPTAFYLCASSIWSLDTQYFGPGTRLTVL.

V is TRBV18 and J is TRBJ1-3, with D perhaps matching TRBD1 (5 bases). This CDR3 region has 17 residues. Germline CDR1 reads KGHSH; CDR2 reads LQKENI. V shed 0 bases and J shed 2 bases, with 14 bases lying between them. CDR3 sequence (DNA): TGTGCCAGCTCACCACCAAAGGGGCTGGGTGCTGGAAACACCATATATTTT. Protein product: CASSPPKGLGAGNTIYF.

This chain joins TRBV7-9 and TRBJ2-7, with TRBD1 matching over 12 bases. CDR3 length: 17 amino acids. Germline loops: CDR1 SEHNR, CDR2 FQNEAQ (reference sequence). After removal of 5 bases from V and 4 bases from J, the junction contained 12 bases not matched to a gene. DNA for the CDR3: TGTGCCAGCAGCACGGGACAGGGGGCAAGAAGCCGGTACGAGCAGTACTTC. Residues: CASSTGQGARSRYEQYF.

The V gene is TRBV14, the J gene TRBJ1-6; TRBD1 is a possible D gene (6 bases). The CDR3 consists of 15 residues. Trimming removed 1 base from V and 10 bases from J, with 14 bases in between. Germline loops: CDR1 SGHDN, CDR2 FVKESK. This CDR3 reads CASSQVEQGKSPLHF. In DNA, the CDR3 is TGTGCCAGCAGCCAAGTAGAACAGGGAAAATCACCCCTCCACTTT.

This clone was counted a few times. The J gene is TRBJ1-2, the V gene TRBV6-1; the match to TRBD1 covers 8 bases. Germline CDR1 reads MNHNS; CDR2 reads SASEGT. Trimming took 6 bases from V and 7 from J; bases not matched to a gene: 10. This CDR3 comprises 14 residues. The CDR3 DNA is TGTGCCAGCAGAAAGCCCGGGACAGGTAGTGGCTACACCTTC. As protein: CASRKPGTGSGYTF.

The chain is built from TRBV10-3 and TRBJ1-2; 7 nucleotides line up with TRBD1. Germline values: CDR1 ENHRY, CDR2 SYGVKD. The length of the CDR3 is 14 residues. V was pared by 6 bases and J by 3 bases, with 7 bases of the junction left unmatched. CDR3 nucleotides: TGTGCCATCAGGGGGAGCGGACAGGACTATGGCTACACCTTC. Translated, it gives CAIRGSGQDYGYTF.

The DNA of the CDR3 is TGTGCCAGCAGCCCGACGGAGAATGAGCAGTTCTTC. Protein product: CASSPTENEQFF. V usage is TRBV7-6 and J usage is TRBJ2-1, with D hard to call. The CDR3 is made up of 12 amino acids. Trimming took off 5 bases at V and 7 bases at J, with 9 bases between the two ends. Germline loops: CDR1 SGHVS, CDR2 FNYEAQ.

The chain joins TRBV25-1 to TRBJ2-7; 7 bases are a match to TRBD1. CDR1 is MGHDK, CDR2 SYGVNS, per germline. The V and J ends lost 6 bases and 6 bases, in that order; junction bases with no gene match: 11. CDR3 length: 14 residues. CDR3 bases: TGTGCCAGCAGACCGTCCCGGGACAGCTTCGAGCAGTACTTC. It translates to CASRPSRDSFEQYF.

The chain has TRBV6-1 and TRBJ2-3, with 7 bases aligning to TRBD2. The CDR3 totals 14 residues. J was trimmed by 5 bases and V by 7 bases; bases with no gene match: 9. In germline, CDR1 is MNHNS, CDR2 SASEGT. CDR3 sequence reads: CASMGRGVRDTQYF. The CDR3 DNA reads as TGTGCCAGCATGGGACGGGGGGTAAGAGATACGCAGTATTTT.

This chain uses TRBV4-1 with TRBJ1-1; a weak D match, TRBD1 (5 bases). V gave up 2 bases and J gave up 6 bases, with 19 bases separating them. This CDR3 region has 16 residues. Germline V lookup: CDR1 MGHRA, CDR2 YSYEKL. CDR3 sequence (DNA): TGCGCCAGCAGCCAAAGGGGAGGGACCCGGGGGGCTGAAGCTTTCTTT. Translated: CASSQRGGTRGAEAFF.

The V call is TRBV5-1, the J call TRBJ1-1, with TRBD1 matching over 9 bases. V lost 3 bases to trimming and J lost 4 bases; unmatched junction nucleotides: 10. CDR1 is SGHRS, CDR2 YFSETQ, per germline. The CDR3 spans 16 residues. In nucleotides, the CDR3 is TGCGCCAGCAGCTCGACCGTCGGGACAGGGCGCACTGAAGCTTTCTTT. Translated: CASSSTVGTGRTEAFF. Together with reference TRBV5-1 and TRBJ1-1, the CDR3 gives the full variable domain: KAGVTQTPRYLIKTRGQQVTLSCSPISGHRSVSWYQQTPGQGLQFLFEYFSETQRNKGNFPGRFSGRQFSNSRSEMNVSTLELGDSALYLCASSSTVGTGRTEAFFGQGTRLTVV.

CDR3 loop: CASSPYREYGYTF. As DNA, the CDR3 is TGTGCCAGCTCACCATACAGGGAATATGGCTACACCTTC. The V call is TRBV18, the J call TRBJ1-2; D might be TRBD1 (6 bases). Trimming removed 2 bases at V and 5 bases at J, with 9 bases between. From germline, CDR1 is KGHSH and CDR2 LQKENI. This CDR3 region has 13 residues.

This sequence joins TRBV7-3 and TRBJ2-5, with D tentatively TRBD2 (6 bases). From germline, CDR1 is SGHTA and CDR2 FQGTGA. Trimming took 10 bases from V and 3 from J, leaving 24 bases between them. The CDR3 has 16 residues. The CDR3: CATHGGAHNLEETQYF. The CDR3 bases are TGTGCCACCCACGGGGGAGCGCATAACCTTGAAGAGACCCAGTACTTC.

The CDR3 loop reads CASALMGGGYNEQFF. Written as DNA, the CDR3 is TGTGCCAGCGCTCTTATGGGCGGGGGTTACAATGAGCAGTTCTTC. The V gene is TRBV9, the J gene TRBJ2-1; 7 nucleotides agree with TRBD2. Germline V CDR1 and CDR2: SGDLS, YYNGEE. This CDR3 spans 15 amino acids. Trimming cost V 7 bases and J 4 bases; bases outside gene matches: 11.

The chain combines TRBV11-2 with TRBJ1-4; the D is unclear. The CDR3 length is 15 residues. The V end was cut by 4 bases, the J end by 3 bases, with 12 bases between. The germline CDR1 and CDR2 sequences are SGHAT and FQNNGV. This CDR3 reads CASSSGLLANEKLFF. The DNA of the CDR3 is TGTGCCAGCAGCTCCGGGTTGTTGGCTAATGAAAAACTGTTTTTT.